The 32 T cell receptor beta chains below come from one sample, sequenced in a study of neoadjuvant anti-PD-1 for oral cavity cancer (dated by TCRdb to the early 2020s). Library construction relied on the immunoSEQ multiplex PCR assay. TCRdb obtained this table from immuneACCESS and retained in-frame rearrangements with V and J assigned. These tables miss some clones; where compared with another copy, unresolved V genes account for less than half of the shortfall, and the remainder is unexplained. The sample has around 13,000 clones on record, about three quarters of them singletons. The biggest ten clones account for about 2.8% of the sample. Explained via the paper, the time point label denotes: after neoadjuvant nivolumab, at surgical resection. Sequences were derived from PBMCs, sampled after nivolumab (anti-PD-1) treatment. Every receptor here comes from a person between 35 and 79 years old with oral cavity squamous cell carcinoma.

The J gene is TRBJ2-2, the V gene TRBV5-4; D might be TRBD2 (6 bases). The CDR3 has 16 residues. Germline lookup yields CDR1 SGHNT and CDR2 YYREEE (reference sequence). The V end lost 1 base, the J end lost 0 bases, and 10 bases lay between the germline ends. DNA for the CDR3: TGTGCCAGCAGCTTGCTCGCGGGGACGAACACCGGGGAGCTGTTTTTT. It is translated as CASSLLAGTNTGELFF.

CDR3 DNA: TGCGCCAGCAGCTTGGCCGCGTCTAGCGTCTCCTACGAGCAGTACTTC. Translation: CASSLAASSVSYEQYF. The chain combines TRBV5-1 with TRBJ2-7; weak D call: TRBD2 (6 bases). The ends were cut back, 0 bases at V and 0 bases at J, with 13 bases in the middle. This CDR3 has 16 residues. The germline V gene encodes CDR1 SGHRS and CDR2 YFSETQ.

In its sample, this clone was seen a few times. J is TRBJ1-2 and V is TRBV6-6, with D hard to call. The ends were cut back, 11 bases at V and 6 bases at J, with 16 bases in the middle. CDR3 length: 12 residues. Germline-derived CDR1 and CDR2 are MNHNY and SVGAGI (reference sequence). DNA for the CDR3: TGTGCCGGTGCACGGGGTGTTGATGGCTACACCTTC. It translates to CAGARGVDGYTF.

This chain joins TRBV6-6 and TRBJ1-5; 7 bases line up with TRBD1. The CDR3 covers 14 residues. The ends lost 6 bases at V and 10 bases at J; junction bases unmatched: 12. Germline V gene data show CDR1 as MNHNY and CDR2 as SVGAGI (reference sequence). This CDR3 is CASRGTVLSVPQHF. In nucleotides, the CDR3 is TGTGCCAGCAGGGGGACAGTACTATCAGTCCCCCAGCATTTT.

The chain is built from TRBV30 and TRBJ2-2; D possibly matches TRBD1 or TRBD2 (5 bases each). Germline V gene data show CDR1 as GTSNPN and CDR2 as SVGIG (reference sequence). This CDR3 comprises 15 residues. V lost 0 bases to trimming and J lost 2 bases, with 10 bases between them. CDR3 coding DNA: TGTGCCTGGAGTGTACTAGACAGCAACACCGGGGAGCTGTTTTTT. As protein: CAWSVLDSNTGELFF.

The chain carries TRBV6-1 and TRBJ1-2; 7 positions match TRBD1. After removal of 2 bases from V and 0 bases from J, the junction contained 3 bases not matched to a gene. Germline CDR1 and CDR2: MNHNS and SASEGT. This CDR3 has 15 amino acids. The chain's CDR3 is CASSERQGANYGYTF. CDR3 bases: TGTGCCAGCAGTGAACGGCAGGGGGCTAACTATGGCTACACCTTC.

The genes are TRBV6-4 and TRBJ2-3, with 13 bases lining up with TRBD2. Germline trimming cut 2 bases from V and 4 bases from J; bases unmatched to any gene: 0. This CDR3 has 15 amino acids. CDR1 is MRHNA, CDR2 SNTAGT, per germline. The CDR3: CASSDGLAGADTQYF. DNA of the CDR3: TGTGCCAGCAGTGACGGACTAGCGGGAGCAGATACGCAGTATTTT.

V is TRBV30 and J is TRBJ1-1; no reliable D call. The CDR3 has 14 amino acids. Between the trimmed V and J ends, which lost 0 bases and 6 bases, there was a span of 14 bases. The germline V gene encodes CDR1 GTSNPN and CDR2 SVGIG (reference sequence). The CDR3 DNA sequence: TGTGCCTGGAGTGTGGGAACTACGAAAGCTGAAGCTTTCTTT. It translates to CAWSVGTTKAEAFF.

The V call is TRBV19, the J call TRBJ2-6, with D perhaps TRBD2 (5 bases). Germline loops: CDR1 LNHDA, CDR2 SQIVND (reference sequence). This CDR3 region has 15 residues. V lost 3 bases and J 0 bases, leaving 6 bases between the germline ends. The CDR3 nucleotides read TGTGCCAGTAGTATTGCGGGCTCTGGGGCCAACGTCCTGACTTTC. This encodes CASSIAGSGANVLTF.

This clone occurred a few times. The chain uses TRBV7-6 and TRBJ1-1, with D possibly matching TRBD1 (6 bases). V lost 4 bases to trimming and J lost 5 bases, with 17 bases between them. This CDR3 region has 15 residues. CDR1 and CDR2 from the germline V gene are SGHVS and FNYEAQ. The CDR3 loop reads CASSSQQGGGTEAFF. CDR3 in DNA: TGTGCCAGCAGCTCTCAACAGGGCGGAGGGACTGAAGCTTTCTTT.

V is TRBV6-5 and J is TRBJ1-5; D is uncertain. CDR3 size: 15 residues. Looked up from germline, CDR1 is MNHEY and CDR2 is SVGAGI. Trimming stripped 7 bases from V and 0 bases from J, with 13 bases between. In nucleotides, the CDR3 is TGTGCCAGCACTCCCCGCGGGAATAGCAATCAGCCCCAGCATTTT. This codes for CASTPRGNSNQPQHF.

CDR3 DNA sequence: TGTGCCAGCAGCTTAGACGCAGGGCCCTGGATGAACACTGAAGCTTTCTTT. Protein sequence: CASSLDAGPWMNTEAFF. V usage is TRBV7-2 and J usage is TRBJ1-1; a weak D match, TRBD1 (5 bases). The CDR3 loop spans 17 amino acids. V shed 1 base and J shed 0 bases, with 15 bases lying between them. Germline loops: CDR1 SGHTA, CDR2 FQGNSA.

The CDR3 protein is CATSREAEAVRGTDTQYF. CDR3 DNA: TGTGCCACCAGCAGAGAGGCTGAAGCGGTCCGCGGCACAGATACGCAGTATTTT. This sequence joins TRBV15 and TRBJ2-3; the D gene is possibly TRBD2 (5 bases). V lost 0 bases, J lost 1 base, and 17 bases lay in between. Germline lookup yields CDR1 LNHNV and CDR2 YYDKDF (reference sequence). The CDR3 is 18 residues long. The full variable domain, in which reference TRBV15 and TRBJ2-3 provide the parts outside the CDR3, is DAMVIQNPRYQVTQFGKPVTLSCSQTLNHNVMYWYQQKSSQAPKLLFHYYDKDFNNEADTPDNFQSRRPNTSFCFLDIRSPGLGDTAMYLCATSREAEAVRGTDTQYFGPGTRLTVL.

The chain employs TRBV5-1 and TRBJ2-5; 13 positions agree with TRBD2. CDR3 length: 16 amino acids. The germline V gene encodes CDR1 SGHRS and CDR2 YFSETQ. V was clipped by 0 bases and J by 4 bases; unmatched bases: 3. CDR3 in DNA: TGCGCCAGCAGCTTGGTTGGACTAGCGGGAGTAGAGACCCAGTACTTC. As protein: CASSLVGLAGVETQYF.

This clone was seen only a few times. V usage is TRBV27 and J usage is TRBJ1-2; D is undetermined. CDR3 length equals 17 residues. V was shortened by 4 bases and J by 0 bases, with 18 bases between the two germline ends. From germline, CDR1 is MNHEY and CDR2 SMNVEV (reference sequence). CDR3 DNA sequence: TGTGCCAGCAGTTCACAGCCCACCTTAACCTCTAACTATGGCTACACCTTC. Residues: CASSSQPTLTSNYGYTF.

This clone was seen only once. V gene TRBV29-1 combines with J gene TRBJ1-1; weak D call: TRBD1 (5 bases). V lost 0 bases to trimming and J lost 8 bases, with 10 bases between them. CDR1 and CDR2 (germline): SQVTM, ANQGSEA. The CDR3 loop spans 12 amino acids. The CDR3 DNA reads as TGCAGCGTTGAAGATTTTAAGGGGGAAGCTTTCTTT. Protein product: CSVEDFKGEAFF.

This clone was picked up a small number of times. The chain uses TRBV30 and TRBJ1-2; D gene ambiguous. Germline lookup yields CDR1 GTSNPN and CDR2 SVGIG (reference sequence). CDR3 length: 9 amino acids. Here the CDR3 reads CTYGFGYTF. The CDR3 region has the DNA TGTACCTACGGATTTGGCTACACCTTC.

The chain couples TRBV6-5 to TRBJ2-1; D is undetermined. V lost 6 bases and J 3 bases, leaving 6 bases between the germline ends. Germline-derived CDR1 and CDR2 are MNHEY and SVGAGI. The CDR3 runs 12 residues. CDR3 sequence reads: CASRTVYNEQFF. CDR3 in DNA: TGTGCCAGCAGAACAGTCTACAATGAGCAGTTCTTC.

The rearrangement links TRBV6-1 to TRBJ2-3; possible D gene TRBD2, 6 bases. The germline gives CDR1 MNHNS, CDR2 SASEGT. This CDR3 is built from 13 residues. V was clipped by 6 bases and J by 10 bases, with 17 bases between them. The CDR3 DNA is TGTGCCAGCAGCGAAACGACTAGATCGGCGCAGTATTTT. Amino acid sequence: CASSETTRSAQYF.

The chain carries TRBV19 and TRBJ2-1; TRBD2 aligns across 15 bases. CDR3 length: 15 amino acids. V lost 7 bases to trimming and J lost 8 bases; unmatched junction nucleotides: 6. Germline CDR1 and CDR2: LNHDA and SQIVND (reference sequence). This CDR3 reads CASMRTSGRADEQFF. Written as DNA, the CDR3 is TGTGCCAGTATGAGGACTAGCGGGAGGGCAGATGAGCAGTTCTTC.

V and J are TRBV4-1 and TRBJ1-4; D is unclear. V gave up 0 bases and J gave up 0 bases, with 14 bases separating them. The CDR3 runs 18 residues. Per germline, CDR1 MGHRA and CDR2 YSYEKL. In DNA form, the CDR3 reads TGCGCCAGCAGCCAAGATCTGGGCAGCCTTGCAACTAATGAAAAACTGTTTTTT. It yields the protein CASSQDLGSLATNEKLFF.

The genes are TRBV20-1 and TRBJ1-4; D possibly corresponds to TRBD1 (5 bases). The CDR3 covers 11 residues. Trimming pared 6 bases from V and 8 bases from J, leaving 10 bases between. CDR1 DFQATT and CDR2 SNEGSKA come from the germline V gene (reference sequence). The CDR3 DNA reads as TGCAGTGCACGGGACGACGAAAAACTGTTTTTT. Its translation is CSARDDEKLFF.

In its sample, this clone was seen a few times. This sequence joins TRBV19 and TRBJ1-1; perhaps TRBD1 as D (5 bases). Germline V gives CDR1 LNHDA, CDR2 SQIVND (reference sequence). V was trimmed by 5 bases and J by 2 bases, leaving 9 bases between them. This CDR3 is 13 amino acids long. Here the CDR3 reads CASSPTDNTEAFF. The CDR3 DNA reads TGTGCCAGTAGTCCGACAGATAACACTGAAGCTTTCTTT. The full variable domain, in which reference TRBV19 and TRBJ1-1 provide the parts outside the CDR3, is DGGITQSPKYLFRKEGQNVTLSCEQNLNHDAMYWYRQDPGQGLRLIYYSQIVNDFQKGDIAEGYSVSREKKESFPLTVTSAQKNPTAFYLCASSPTDNTEAFFGQGTRLTVV.

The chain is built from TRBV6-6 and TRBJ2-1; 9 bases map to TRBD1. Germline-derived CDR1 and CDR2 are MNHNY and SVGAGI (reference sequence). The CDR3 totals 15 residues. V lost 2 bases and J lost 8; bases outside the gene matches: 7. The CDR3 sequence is CASSYPGQGSDEQFF. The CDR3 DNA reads TGTGCCAGCAGTTACCCCGGACAGGGGTCGGATGAGCAGTTCTTC.

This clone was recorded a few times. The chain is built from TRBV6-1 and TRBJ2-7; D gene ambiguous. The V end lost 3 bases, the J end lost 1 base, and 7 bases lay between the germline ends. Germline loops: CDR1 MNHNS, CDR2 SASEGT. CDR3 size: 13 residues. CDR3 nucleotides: TGTGCCAGCAGTGACGGAACTTCCTACGAGCAGTACTTC. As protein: CASSDGTSYEQYF.

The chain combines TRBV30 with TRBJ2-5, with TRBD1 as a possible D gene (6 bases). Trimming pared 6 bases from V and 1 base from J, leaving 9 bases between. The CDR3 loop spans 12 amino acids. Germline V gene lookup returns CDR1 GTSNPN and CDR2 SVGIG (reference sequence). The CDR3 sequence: CACVGAQETQYF. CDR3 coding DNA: TGTGCCTGTGTGGGGGCCCAAGAGACCCAGTACTTC.

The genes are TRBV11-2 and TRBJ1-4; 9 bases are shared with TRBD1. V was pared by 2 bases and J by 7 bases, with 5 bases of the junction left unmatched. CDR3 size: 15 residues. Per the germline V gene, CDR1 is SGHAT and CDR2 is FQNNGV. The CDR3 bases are TGTGCCAGCAGCTTAACAGGGGGCATCGGTGAAAAACTGTTTTTT. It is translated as CASSLTGGIGEKLFF.

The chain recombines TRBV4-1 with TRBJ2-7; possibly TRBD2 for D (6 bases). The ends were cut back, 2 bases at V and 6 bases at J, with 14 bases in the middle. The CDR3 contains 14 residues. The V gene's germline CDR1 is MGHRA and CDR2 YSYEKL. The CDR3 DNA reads TGCGCCAGCAGCCAACCCGGGACTTCCATCGAGCAGTACTTC. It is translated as CASSQPGTSIEQYF.

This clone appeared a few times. The CDR3 loop is CASGPGGSYNEQFF. DNA of the CDR3: TGTGCCAGCGGCCCGGGGGGCTCCTACAATGAGCAGTTCTTC. The chain carries TRBV5-6 and TRBJ2-1; 7 nucleotides line up with TRBD2. The CDR3 is made up of 14 amino acids. Germline V CDR1 and CDR2: SGHDT, YYEEEE. J lost 0 bases, V lost 7 bases, and 4 bases had no gene match.

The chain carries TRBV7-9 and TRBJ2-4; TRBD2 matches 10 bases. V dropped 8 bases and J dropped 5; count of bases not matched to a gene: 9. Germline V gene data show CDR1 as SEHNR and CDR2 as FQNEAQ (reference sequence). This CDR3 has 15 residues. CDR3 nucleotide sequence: TGTGCCAGCTCCTCGGCTAGCGGGAGAGAAAACATTCAGTACTTC. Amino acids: CASSSASGRENIQYF.

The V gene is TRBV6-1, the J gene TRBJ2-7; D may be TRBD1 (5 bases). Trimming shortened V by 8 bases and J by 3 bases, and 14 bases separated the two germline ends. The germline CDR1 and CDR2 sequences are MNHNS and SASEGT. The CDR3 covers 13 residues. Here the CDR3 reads CASSGQNVYEQYF. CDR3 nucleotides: TGTGCCAGCTCAGGACAAAACGTCTACGAGCAGTACTTC.

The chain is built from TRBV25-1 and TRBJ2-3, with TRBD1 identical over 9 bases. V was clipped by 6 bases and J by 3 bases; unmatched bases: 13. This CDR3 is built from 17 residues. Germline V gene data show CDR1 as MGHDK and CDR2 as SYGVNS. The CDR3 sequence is CASRPRGGTGPTDTQYF. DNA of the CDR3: TGTGCCAGCAGACCCCGAGGAGGGACAGGGCCGACAGATACGCAGTATTTT.